This T cell receptor (beta chain) came from a study of identical twins. Study observations and caveats: Conclusions were based on cross-sectional statistical analysis, without following the same donors. Researchers caution that invariant MAIT and iNKT cells could partly confound zero-insertion analyses.

This clonotype was seen repeatedly, ten times or more. The antigen is not known. TCRdb itself ran the 5' RACE reads through MiXCR, one entry per CDR3 protein. The sample holds hundreds of thousands of distinct CDR3 sequences, over 5% seen once. The CDR3 consists of 15 residues. Germline values: CDR1 DFQATT, CDR2 SNEGSKA (reference sequence). V lost 3 bases and J 2 bases, leaving 14 bases between the germline ends. This TCR derives from a man younger than 30 in good health. Material for sequencing was naive T cells sorted from blood. The gene calls are TRBV20-1 and TRBJ1-5; D gene unclear. CDR3 nucleotide sequence: TGCAGTGCTAGTGGGCAGATTAGTGGCAATCAGCCCCAGCATTTT. It yields the protein CSASGQISGNQPQHF.